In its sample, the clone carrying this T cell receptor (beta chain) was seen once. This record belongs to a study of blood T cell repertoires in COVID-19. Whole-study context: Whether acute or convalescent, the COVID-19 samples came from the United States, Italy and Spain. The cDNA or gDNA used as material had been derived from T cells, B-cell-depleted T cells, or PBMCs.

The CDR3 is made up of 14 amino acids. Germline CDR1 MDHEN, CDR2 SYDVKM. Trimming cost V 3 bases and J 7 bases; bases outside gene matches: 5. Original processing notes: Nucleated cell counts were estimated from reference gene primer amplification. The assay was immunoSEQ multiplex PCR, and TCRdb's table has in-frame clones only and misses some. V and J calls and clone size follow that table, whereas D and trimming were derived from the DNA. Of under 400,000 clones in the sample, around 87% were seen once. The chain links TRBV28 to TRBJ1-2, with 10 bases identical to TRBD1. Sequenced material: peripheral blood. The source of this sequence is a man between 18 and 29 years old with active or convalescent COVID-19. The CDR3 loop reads CASSFRQGASGYTF. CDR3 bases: TGTGCCAGCAGTTTCCGACAGGGGGCCTCTGGCTACACCTTC.